This TCR beta chain was observed in a study of OX40 agonist ivuxolimab in advanced cancers. This CDR3 contains 16 residues. V lost 4 bases to trimming and J lost 5 bases; unmatched junction nucleotides: 6. CDR1 is SGHNT, CDR2 YYREEE, per germline (reference sequence). Data came from immunoSEQ multiplex PCR; TCRdb stores just in-frame clones and leaves some out. The data hold about 48,000 clones, with 82% observed a single time. V usage is TRBV5-4 and J usage is TRBJ1-4, with 12 bases aligning to TRBD1. This sample comprised CD4+ or CD8+ T cells sorted from blood, obtained in a trial of the OX40 agonist ivuxolimab. This sequence was found in an adult with an advanced solid tumor such as melanoma, head and neck, liver or kidney cancer. The CDR3 region is CASSTGTGGVNEKLFF. The CDR3 bases are TGTGCCAGCAGCACTGGGACAGGGGGCGTGAATGAAAAACTGTTTTTT.